The present entry profiles one T cell receptor (beta chain) with its context. The record originates from a study of blood T cell repertoires in COVID-19. Study-level background: T cells, B-cell-depleted T cells, or PBMCs provided the cDNA or gDNA that served as material.

Libraries were prepared by immunoSEQ multiplex PCR; TCRdb keeps only in-frame clonotypes and omits some of them. In the table there are approximately 130,000 clones, around 87% of which are singletons. Sequenced: peripheral blood. The source is a woman aged 45-59 years with acute or convalescent COVID-19.

CDR3 loop: CASSLPRREGTGVPDTQYF. CDR3 sequence (DNA): TGCGCCAGCAGCTTGCCGCGGCGGGAGGGGACAGGGGTTCCAGATACGCAGTATTTT. The rearrangement links TRBV5-1 to TRBJ2-3, with a possible D match to TRBD1 (10 bases). Trimming took off 1 base at V and 4 bases at J, with 25 bases between the two ends. The CDR3 consists of 19 residues. Germline CDR1 SGHRS, CDR2 YFSETQ.